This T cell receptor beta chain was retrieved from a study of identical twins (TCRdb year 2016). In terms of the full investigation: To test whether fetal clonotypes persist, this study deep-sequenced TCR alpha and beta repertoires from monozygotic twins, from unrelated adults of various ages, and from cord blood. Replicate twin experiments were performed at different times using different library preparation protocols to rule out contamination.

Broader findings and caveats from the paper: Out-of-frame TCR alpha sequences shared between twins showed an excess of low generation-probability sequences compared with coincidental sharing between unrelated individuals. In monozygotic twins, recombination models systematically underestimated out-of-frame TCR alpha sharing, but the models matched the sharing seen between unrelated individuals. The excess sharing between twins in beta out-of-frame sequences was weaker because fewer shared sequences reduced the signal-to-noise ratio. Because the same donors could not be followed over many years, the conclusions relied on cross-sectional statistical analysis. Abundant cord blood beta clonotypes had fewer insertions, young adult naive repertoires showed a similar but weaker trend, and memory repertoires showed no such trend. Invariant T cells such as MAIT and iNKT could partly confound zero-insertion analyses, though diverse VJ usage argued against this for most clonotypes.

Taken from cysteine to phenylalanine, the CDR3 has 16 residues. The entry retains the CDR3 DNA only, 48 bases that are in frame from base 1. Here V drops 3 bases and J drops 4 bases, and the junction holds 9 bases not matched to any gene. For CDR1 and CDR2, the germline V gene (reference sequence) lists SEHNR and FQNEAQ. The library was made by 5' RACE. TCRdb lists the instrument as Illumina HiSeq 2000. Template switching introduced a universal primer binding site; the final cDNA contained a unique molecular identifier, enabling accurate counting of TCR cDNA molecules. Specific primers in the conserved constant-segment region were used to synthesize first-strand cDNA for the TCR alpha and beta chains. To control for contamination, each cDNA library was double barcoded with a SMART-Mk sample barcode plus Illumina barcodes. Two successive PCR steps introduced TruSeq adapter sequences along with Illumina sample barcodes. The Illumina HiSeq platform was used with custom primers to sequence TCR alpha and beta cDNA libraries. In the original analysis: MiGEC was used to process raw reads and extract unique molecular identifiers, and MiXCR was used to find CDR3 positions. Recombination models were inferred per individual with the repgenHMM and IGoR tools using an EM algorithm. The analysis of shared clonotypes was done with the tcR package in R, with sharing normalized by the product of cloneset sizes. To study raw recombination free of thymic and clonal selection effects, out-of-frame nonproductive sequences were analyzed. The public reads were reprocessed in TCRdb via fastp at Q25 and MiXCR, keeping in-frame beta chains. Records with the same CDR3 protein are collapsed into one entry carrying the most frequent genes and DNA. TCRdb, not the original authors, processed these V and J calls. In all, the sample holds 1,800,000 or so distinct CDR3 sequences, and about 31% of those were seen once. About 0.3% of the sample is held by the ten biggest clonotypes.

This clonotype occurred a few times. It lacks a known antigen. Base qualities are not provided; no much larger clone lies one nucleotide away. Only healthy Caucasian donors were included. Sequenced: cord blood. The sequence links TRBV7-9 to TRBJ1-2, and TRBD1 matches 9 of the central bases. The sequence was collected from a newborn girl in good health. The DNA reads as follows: TGTGCCAGCAGCTTCTCACCGGGACAGGGCCCCTATGGCTACACCTTC. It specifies CASSFSPGQGPYGYTF.